These 15 T cell receptor beta chains were all obtained from the same sample, sequenced in a study of post-analysis software for immune sequencing data. Study outcomes and limitations: With TRBV5-6, TRBV5-1 and TRBV20-1 included, about 5 TRBV segments were more frequent in patients than in controls.

Included in the TCR beta cDNA libraries were unique molecular identifiers. TCRdb recomputed calls from the PCR reads with MiXCR, one row per CDR3 protein. The sample lists more than 350,000 distinct CDR3 sequences; approximately 37% were seen once. These receptors' targets are unknown. The sample taken for sequencing was blood. The receptor source for this set is a girl aged 2 to 10 with multiple sclerosis.

The chain links TRBV27 to TRBJ2-7; D not certain. Trimming stripped 4 bases from V and 2 bases from J, with 18 bases between. Germline values: CDR1 MNHEY, CDR2 SMNVEV (reference sequence). This CDR3 has 16 amino acids. The CDR3 sequence: CASSSQLWGSTYEQYF. DNA for the CDR3: TGTGCCAGCAGTTCTCAACTTTGGGGATCTACCTACGAGCAGTACTTC.

This clonotype was observed a few times. The genes are TRBV20-1 and TRBJ1-5; TRBD1 might be the D (5 bases). Trimming took 5 bases from V and 7 from J, leaving 6 bases between them. Germline V gene data show CDR1 as DFQATT and CDR2 as SNEGSKA (reference sequence). The CDR3 totals 10 residues. CDR3 loop: CSAGDQPQHF. In DNA, the CDR3 is TGCAGTGCTGGGGACCAGCCCCAGCATTTT.

There are a few counts of this clonotype. The chain has TRBV6-5 and TRBJ1-5; TRBD1 aligns across 10 bases. The V gene end was trimmed by 6 bases and the J gene end by 5 bases; junction bases not matched to a gene: 4. Germline V gives CDR1 MNHEY, CDR2 SVGAGI. This CDR3 has 14 amino acids. The CDR3, as DNA: TGTGCCAGCAGGGGGACAGGGGCTGATCAGCCCCAGCATTTT. Residues: CASRGTGADQPQHF.

The genes are TRBV7-2 and TRBJ2-1; 7 bases match TRBD1. V was clipped by 1 base and J by 6 bases; unmatched bases: 3. The CDR3 has 14 residues. Germline CDR1 and CDR2: SGHTA and FQGNSA. CDR3 coding DNA: TGTGCCAGCAGCTTAGTGCGACAGGGCAATGAGCAGTTCTTC. It yields the protein CASSLVRQGNEQFF.

The chain has TRBV11-1 and TRBJ2-7; tentatively, D is TRBD1 (5 bases). V shed 2 bases and J shed 0 bases, with 8 bases lying between them. The CDR3 covers 14 residues. Germline assignment: CDR1 SGHAT and CDR2 FQDESV (reference sequence). This CDR3 reads CASSLLDNSYEQYF. For the CDR3, the DNA is TGTGCCAGCAGCTTACTGGACAACTCCTACGAGCAGTACTTC.

The V gene is TRBV5-1, the J gene TRBJ2-7; a possible D gene is TRBD2 (6 bases). CDR3 length: 15 amino acids. CDR1 SGHRS and CDR2 YFSETQ come from the germline V gene. With 0 bases removed from V and 1 base from J, the gap between germline ends came to 11 bases. The CDR3 bases are TGCGCCAGCAGCTTGGTCCCTAGCGTTTCCTACGAGCAGTACTTC. It translates to CASSLVPSVSYEQYF.

This sequence joins TRBV9 and TRBJ2-3; 8 nucleotides match TRBD2. Germline CDR1 reads SGDLS; CDR2 reads YYNGEE. This CDR3 region has 15 residues. J lost 4 bases, V lost 2 bases, and 6 bases had no gene match. CDR3 in amino acids: CASSVAGTSADTQYF. The CDR3 coding sequence is TGTGCCAGCAGCGTTGCCGGGACTAGTGCAGATACGCAGTATTTT.

J is TRBJ2-7 and V is TRBV20-1; 8 bases line up with TRBD1. V gave up 5 bases and J gave up 4 bases; unmatched junction bases: 13. There are 15 residues in the CDR3. CDR1 is DFQATT, CDR2 SNEGSKA, per germline (reference sequence). CDR3 sequence (DNA): TGCAGTGCTCAGCCTTCCGGGACAGGACTTTACGAGCAGTACTTC. The encoded protein is CSAQPSGTGLYEQYF.

The rearrangement uses TRBV20-1 and TRBJ2-3; 9 positions agree with TRBD2. In germline, CDR1 is DFQATT, CDR2 SNEGSKA (reference sequence). This CDR3 contains 14 residues. With V trimmed by 5 bases and J by 1 base, 4 bases remained unmatched. The chain's CDR3 is CSAPRTSGTDTQYF. The CDR3 DNA reads as TGCAGTGCTCCCAGGACTAGCGGCACAGATACGCAGTATTTT.

This sequence joins TRBV12-3 or TRBV12-4 and TRBJ1-1; possible D gene TRBD1, 6 bases. V was pared by 3 bases and J by 1 base, with 9 bases between. The CDR3 length is 14 residues. The CDR3 region has the DNA TGTGCCAGCAGTTTGTTGACAGGGAACACTGAAGCTTTCTTT. This codes for CASSLLTGNTEAFF.

This clonotype was seen a handful of times. The chain is built from TRBV11-2 and TRBJ2-7; a weak D match, TRBD2 (6 bases). The J call may be faulty, since TRBJ2-5 better matches the DNA end. Germline CDR1 SGHAT, CDR2 FQNNGV. This CDR3 is 18 amino acids long. CDR3: CASSLEREEWEFQETQYF. The CDR3 region has the DNA TGTGCCAGCAGCTTAGAAAGGGAGGAATGGGAGTTCCAAGAGACCCAGTACTTC.

The J gene is TRBJ1-1, the V gene TRBV6-5; TRBD1 aligns across 8 bases. The J segment lost 4 bases and the V segment lost 0 bases, leaving 4 bases of the junction unmatched. Germline values: CDR1 MNHEY, CDR2 SVGAGI. The length of the CDR3 is 15 residues. CDR3 DNA: TGTGCCAGCAGTTACTCGTTTACAGGGGGCACTGAAGCTTTCTTT. Protein product: CASSYSFTGGTEAFF.

The chain links TRBV18 to TRBJ1-1, with TRBD1 identical over 7 bases. The germline V gene has CDR1 KGHSH and CDR2 LQKENI. The V segment lost 3 bases and the J segment 5 bases; nucleotides outside the gene matches: 9. The CDR3 consists of 15 residues. CDR3 nucleotide sequence: TGTGCCAGCTCACCGAAGTTACAGGGGAGAACTGAAGCTTTCTTT. This gives the protein CASSPKLQGRTEAFF.

The rearrangement uses TRBV7-9 and TRBJ1-1, with D uncertain. This CDR3 has 15 residues. In germline, CDR1 is SEHNR, CDR2 FQNEAQ (reference sequence). Trimming took off 1 base at V and 4 bases at J, with 13 bases between the two ends. CDR3 protein: CASSLVPGVSTEAFF. CDR3 DNA sequence: TGTGCCAGCAGCTTAGTACCGGGAGTAAGCACTGAAGCTTTCTTT.

This clonotype was seen a handful of times. The CDR3: CASSPRTSGETQYF. CDR3 DNA: TGTGCCAGCAGCCCCCGGACTAGCGGTGAGACCCAGTACTTC. The chain uses TRBV7-9 and TRBJ2-5; TRBD2 matches 10 bases. The germline V gene has CDR1 SEHNR and CDR2 FQNEAQ (reference sequence). V lost 5 bases, J lost 5 bases, and 5 bases stayed unmatched. CDR3 length: 14 amino acids.